The sequence of this TCR beta chain was determined in a study of shared clonotypes between healthy human individuals. Study-wide background: A donor's plate count was three for CD4 naive and three for CD4 memory; CD8 naive had two and CD8 memory one.

The CDR3 covers 14 residues. The germline V gene encodes CDR1 MNHEY and CDR2 SVGAGI. V shed 7 bases and J 7 bases; nucleotides not matched to a gene: 7. Sequencing was performed with immunoSEQ multiplex PCR; in TCRdb, only in-frame clones are kept and a portion is missing. The sample holds millions of clones, approximately 94% seen once. This clonotype originated in a young man in good health. The chain has TRBV6-5 and TRBJ2-7, with 13 bases identical to TRBD2. Sequenced material: naive CD4+ T cells sorted from blood. Subset meaning: CD45RA+ positively selected. In DNA form, the CDR3 reads TGTGCCAGCACCCCGCCGGGACTAGCGGGAGAGCAGTACTTC. It translates to CASTPPGLAGEQYF.